Presented here are 19 T cell receptor beta chains from one specimen sequenced in a study of shared clonotypes between healthy human individuals (dated by TCRdb to 2020 to 2022). The receptor library was made with the immunoSEQ multiplex PCR assay. TCRdb's version of the immuneACCESS table is confined to in-frame rearrangements and falls short of the full clone set. An unresolved V gene accounts for under half of the shortfall where checked; the remainder is of unknown origin. This sample comprises about 1 million clones, about 75% of them detected only once. The top ten constitute approximately 1.5% of the sample. Material for sequencing was memory CD4+ T cells sorted from blood. This specimen's cell subset or site label, interpreted: CD45RA-negative fraction. These receptors originate from a man younger than 35 in good health.

The chain employs TRBV7-9 and TRBJ1-2, with D maybe TRBD1 (5 bases). The V end was cut by 1 base, the J end by 8 bases, with 11 bases between. Germline V gives CDR1 SEHNR, CDR2 FQNEAQ (reference sequence). The CDR3 has 13 residues. This CDR3 reads CASSLEGVRGYTF. The DNA for the CDR3 is TGTGCCAGCAGCTTAGAAGGGGTACGAGGCTACACCTTC.

This chain connects TRBV5-1 to TRBJ2-7; TRBD2 aligns across 7 bases. This CDR3 region has 13 residues. After removal of 5 bases from V and 2 bases from J, the junction contained 4 bases not matched to a gene. Germline V CDR1 and CDR2: SGHRS, YFSETQ. CDR3 coding DNA: TGCGCCAGCAGTAGCAGCGGGACCTACGAGCAGTACTTC. Protein sequence: CASSSSGTYEQYF.

CDR3 DNA: TGTGCCAGCAGCGAAACCAGCGGGGGCTGGAATGAGCAGTTCTTC. It yields the protein CASSETSGGWNEQFF. The chain has TRBV7-2 and TRBJ2-1; 8 bases are shared with TRBD2. The V and J ends lost 5 bases and 7 bases, in that order; junction bases with no gene match: 10. CDR1 is SGHTA, CDR2 FQGNSA, per germline. This CDR3 spans 15 amino acids.

The J gene is TRBJ2-5, the V gene TRBV9; D perhaps matches TRBD1 (6 bases). Germline lookup yields CDR1 SGDLS and CDR2 YYNGEE. The CDR3 is 15 amino acids. The V end lost 0 bases, the J end lost 3 bases, and 12 bases lay between the germline ends. CDR3 amino acids: CASSVETQGKETQYF. The DNA of the CDR3 is TGTGCCAGCAGCGTAGAGACACAGGGCAAAGAGACCCAGTACTTC. Based on the CDR3 plus reference TRBV9 and TRBJ2-5, the full variable domain is DSGVTQTPKHLITATGQRVTLRCSPRSGDLSVYWYQQSLDQGLQFLIQYYNGEERAKGNILERFSAQQFPDLHSELNLSSLELGDSALYFCASSVETQGKETQYFGPGTRLLVL.

The J gene is TRBJ1-5, the V gene TRBV5-1, with D unresolved. Per the germline V gene, CDR1 is SGHRS and CDR2 is YFSETQ. This CDR3 contains 15 residues. V lost 0 bases and J lost 0, with 7 bases in between. The CDR3, as DNA: TGCGCCAGCAGCTTGGAACAGAATAGCAATCAGCCCCAGCATTTT. This gives the protein CASSLEQNSNQPQHF.

The genes are TRBV7-2 and TRBJ2-1, with D possibly TRBD1 on 5 matching bases. Germline loops: CDR1 SGHTA, CDR2 FQGNSA. The CDR3 spans 15 residues. The germline V and J ends were trimmed by 2 bases and 3 bases, with 11 bases remaining between them. This CDR3 is CASSLSQGLYNEQFF. CDR3 in DNA: TGTGCCAGCAGCTTATCCCAGGGCCTCTACAATGAGCAGTTCTTC.

The genes are TRBV28 and TRBJ2-7; D is perhaps TRBD1 (5 bases). Trimming removed 2 bases at V and 3 bases at J, with 11 bases between. Germline values: CDR1 MDHEN, CDR2 SYDVKM. This CDR3 is built from 14 residues. The DNA of the CDR3 is TGTGCCAGCAGTTTAGGGGCTGTGGGCTACGAGCAGTACTTC. Protein: CASSLGAVGYEQYF.

This chain uses TRBV7-9 with TRBJ1-1; TRBD1 agrees at 8 bases. The CDR3 length is 15 residues. CDR1 and CDR2 (germline): SEHNR, FQNEAQ (reference sequence). Trimming at V came to 6 bases and at J to 5 bases, leaving 11 bases not matched to a gene. Here the CDR3 DNA reads TGTGCCAGCAGTACGACAGGGGCGGTAGGGACTGAAGCTTTCTTT. This codes for CASSTTGAVGTEAFF.

V usage is TRBV6-1 and J usage is TRBJ2-7; D remains ambiguous. Germline V gives CDR1 MNHNS, CDR2 SASEGT. The CDR3 length is 12 residues. V lost 2 bases and J 6 bases, leaving 8 bases between the germline ends. The CDR3 DNA follows: TGTGCCAGCAGTGAATCGGCCCTCGAGCAGTACTTC. It yields the protein CASSESALEQYF.

The genes are TRBV2 and TRBJ2-5; D gene ambiguous. CDR1 is SNHLY and CDR2 is FYNNEI in the germline V gene. The CDR3 extends over 14 amino acids. Deletions cut 4 bases from V and 4 bases from J, with 13 bases between. CDR3 sequence: CASSALTEGETQYF. CDR3 coding DNA: TGTGCCAGCAGTGCTCTGACTGAAGGAGAGACCCAGTACTTC.

On this clone: Other nucleotide sequences from this sample produce the same CDR3. The chain carries TRBV30 and TRBJ2-3; TRBD2 is a possible D gene (5 bases). Germline V gene sequence: CDR1 GTSNPN, CDR2 SVGIG (reference sequence). The length of the CDR3 is 14 residues. Trimming cost V 2 bases and J 3 bases, with 12 bases left between them. CDR3 amino acids: CAWSKGSRTDTQYF. For the CDR3, the DNA is TGTGCCTGGAGTAAAGGGAGTAGGACAGATACGCAGTATTTT.

The chain recombines TRBV5-4 with TRBJ1-1; D ambiguous. The CDR3 has 12 residues. Trimming pared 7 bases from V and 0 bases from J, leaving 7 bases between. The germline V gene encodes CDR1 SGHNT and CDR2 YYREEE (reference sequence). The CDR3 coding sequence is TGTGCCAGCCAGGCGGTGAACACTGAAGCTTTCTTT. It translates to CASQAVNTEAFF.

V and J are TRBV28 and TRBJ2-7; D might be TRBD2 (5 bases). The V end was cut by 4 bases, the J end by 2 bases, with 9 bases between. The CDR3 sequence is 13 residues long. Germline lookup yields CDR1 MDHEN and CDR2 SYDVKM. CDR3 sequence reads: CASSSGMTYEQYF. The DNA for the CDR3 is TGTGCCAGCAGTTCGGGGATGACCTACGAGCAGTACTTC.

As to this clone: A read error is possible here, since a much larger clone lies one base away. The chain employs TRBV5-4 and TRBJ1-3; D is unclear. Germline assignment: CDR1 SGHNT and CDR2 YYREEE (reference sequence). Deletions cut 4 bases from V and 0 bases from J, with 5 bases between. The CDR3 is 13 amino acids. The CDR3 spells CASSDISGNTIYF. The CDR3 nucleotides are TGTGCCAGCAGCGACATCTCTGGAAACACCATATATTTT.

The V and J genes are TRBV7-2 and TRBJ1-1; unclear D gene. The germline gives CDR1 SGHTA, CDR2 FQGNSA. The ends were cut back, 2 bases at V and 0 bases at J, with 7 bases in the middle. The CDR3 length is 14 residues. The CDR3 DNA reads as TGTGCCAGCAGCTTACGGTCCATGAACACTGAAGCTTTCTTT. It yields the protein CASSLRSMNTEAFF.

J is TRBJ2-2 and V is TRBV6-6; either TRBD1 or TRBD2 may fit D (5 bases each). Trimming removed 6 bases at V and 5 bases at J, with 19 bases between. The CDR3 has 16 residues. CDR1 MNHNY and CDR2 SVGAGI come from the germline V gene (reference sequence). The CDR3 DNA sequence: TGTGCCAGCAGCACCTCCCAGGGACGAACTACCGGGGAGCTGTTTTTT. Translating it yields CASSTSQGRTTGELFF.

This clone was recorded a few times. The chain recombines TRBV6-1 with TRBJ1-1; possible D gene TRBD1, 5 bases. Germline-derived CDR1 and CDR2 are MNHNS and SASEGT. The CDR3 spans 13 residues. Trimming pared 7 bases from V and 3 bases from J, leaving 12 bases between. CDR3 sequence: CASTSGIYTEAFF. For the CDR3, the DNA is TGTGCCAGCACATCAGGGATCTACACTGAAGCTTTCTTT.

The rearrangement uses TRBV14 and TRBJ1-3, with D unresolved. V dropped 4 bases and J dropped 6 bases, with 16 bases sitting between them. This CDR3 has 15 residues. Germline CDR1 and CDR2: SGHDN and FVKESK. CDR3 DNA: TGTGCCAGCAGCCCTCGAACCTTCGGGGAAAACACCATATATTTT. It translates to CASSPRTFGENTIYF.

V gene TRBV27 combines with J gene TRBJ1-5, with D possibly TRBD1 on 5 matching bases. Germline CDR1 MNHEY, CDR2 SMNVEV (reference sequence). The CDR3 is made up of 12 amino acids. The V and J ends lost 9 bases and 3 bases respectively, with 9 bases between them. CDR3 residues: CASAGSNQPQHF. Here the CDR3 DNA reads TGTGCCAGTGCAGGGTCCAATCAGCCCCAGCATTTT.